These 25 T cell receptor beta chains originate from one sample sequenced in a study of graft-versus-host responses after intestinal transplantation (dated by TCRdb to the early 2020s). The receptor library was made with the immunoSEQ multiplex PCR assay. Drawn from immuneACCESS, this table holds only the in-frame rearrangements with V and J called that TCRdb kept. Clones are partly lost; checked studies trace under half to an unresolved V gene and leave the rest unexplained. This sample lists over 8,000 clones; 60% to 70% were detected once. Together, the top ten hold around 9.5% of the sample. Dithiothreitol, EDTA incubations and collagenase D digestion were used to isolate intraepithelial and lamina propria lymphocytes from graft specimens. Sequenced material: ileum tissue, taken about 480 days after transplant. These receptor sequences come from a human patient who received an intestinal transplant, so some T cells may come from the graft donor.

The CDR3 is CASSQEDLVPQHF. In DNA, the CDR3 is TGCGCCAGCAGCCAAGAAGACCTGGTGCCCCAGCATTTT. This chain uses TRBV4-1 with TRBJ1-5; D is unresolved. The germline gives CDR1 MGHRA, CDR2 YSYEKL. V was cut by 0 bases and J by 9 bases, with 9 bases left in between. The CDR3 consists of 13 residues.

This chain links TRBV18 with TRBJ2-2; the match to TRBD2 covers 7 bases. Germline loops: CDR1 KGHSH, CDR2 LQKENI. The CDR3 consists of 15 residues. J was trimmed by 1 base and V by 2 bases; bases with no gene match: 1. CDR3 residues: CASSPERGNTGELFF. The CDR3 DNA follows: TGTGCCAGCTCACCAGAGCGGGGGAACACCGGGGAGCTGTTTTTT.

This chain uses TRBV10-3 with TRBJ1-4; no firm D call. The CDR3 is made up of 16 amino acids. The V gene lost 0 bases and the J gene lost 3 bases, with 11 bases spanning the gap. Germline V CDR1 and CDR2: ENHRY, SYGVKD. Here the CDR3 DNA reads TGTGCCATCAGTGAGTCGCTGACGGTCTCTAATGAAAAACTGTTTTTT. It encodes CAISESLTVSNEKLFF.

This chain uses TRBV18 with TRBJ1-6; perhaps TRBD1 as D (6 bases). The CDR3 totals 14 residues. Germline assignment: CDR1 KGHSH and CDR2 LQKENI. V was cut by 3 bases and J by 9 bases, with 12 bases left in between. For the CDR3, the DNA is TGTGCCAGCTCACCGGGACATAGTGGTTCACCCCTCCACTTT. Translating gives CASSPGHSGSPLHF.

This sequence joins TRBV2 and TRBJ1-1, with TRBD1 identical over 9 bases. V shed 7 bases and J 4 bases; nucleotides not matched to a gene: 10. Germline lookup yields CDR1 SNHLY and CDR2 FYNNEI. CDR3 length: 15 residues. The CDR3 region has the DNA TGTGCCAGCACCAAGGACAGGGGTTACGGCACTGAAGCTTTCTTT. It specifies CASTKDRGYGTEAFF.

The chain combines TRBV11-2 with TRBJ2-5, with 8 bases matching TRBD2. The V gene's germline CDR1 is SGHAT and CDR2 FQNNGV. The CDR3 is 15 residues long. Trimming removed 0 bases from V and 3 bases from J; junction bases left unmatched: 3. The CDR3 coding sequence is TGTGCCAGCAGCTTAGATTCACTAGCGGAAGAGACCCAGTACTTC. Encoded protein: CASSLDSLAEETQYF. The variable domain in full, with the rest retrieved from reference TRBV11-2 and TRBJ2-5, is EAGVAQSPRYKIIEKRQSVAFWCNPISGHATLYWYQQILGQGPKLLIQFQNNGVVDDSQLPKDRFSAERLKGVDSTLKIQPAKLEDSAVYLCASSLDSLAEETQYFGPGTRLLVL.

The chain combines TRBV5-5 with TRBJ2-5, with D perhaps matching TRBD1 or TRBD2 (6 bases each). Trimming removed 3 bases at V and 0 bases at J, with 15 bases between. The CDR3 is 16 amino acids. Looked up from germline, CDR1 is SGHKS and CDR2 is YYEKEE (reference sequence). The CDR3 loop reads CASSSNEGGNQETQYF. The CDR3 region has the DNA TGTGCCAGCAGCTCGAACGAAGGGGGGAACCAAGAGACCCAGTACTTC.

This sequence joins TRBV1 and TRBJ2-3; no DNA check was done on the table's D call, TRBD2. TRBV1 has pseudogene status. The CDR3 covers 13 residues. Written as DNA, the CDR3 is TGCACCAGCAGGGGGGGGCCACCAGATACGCAGTATTTT. It encodes CTSRGGPPDTQYF.

The chain recombines TRBV6-5 with TRBJ2-3, with D possibly being TRBD1 or TRBD2 (6 bases each). CDR1 and CDR2 (germline): MNHEY, SVGAGI. The CDR3 consists of 16 residues. Trimming stripped 2 bases from V and 6 bases from J, with 18 bases between. This CDR3 is CASSYTPPGAQDTQYF. The CDR3 nucleotides are TGTGCCAGCAGTTACACGCCACCGGGGGCGCAGGATACGCAGTATTTT.

This chain joins TRBV18 and TRBJ1-5, with D possibly being TRBD1 (6 bases). Trimming stripped 3 bases from V and 1 base from J, with 13 bases between. The V gene's germline CDR1 is KGHSH and CDR2 LQKENI. This CDR3 has 16 amino acids. CDR3: CASSPSGGRSNQPQHF. The CDR3 coding sequence is TGTGCCAGCTCACCCAGCGGGGGCCGGAGCAATCAGCCCCAGCATTTT.

The chain is built from TRBV5-1 and TRBJ1-4, with D perhaps matching TRBD1 (5 bases). Trimming stripped 0 bases from V and 11 bases from J, with 35 bases between. Germline loops: CDR1 SGHRS, CDR2 YFSETQ. CDR3 length: 21 amino acids. For the CDR3, the DNA is TGCGCCAGCAGCTTGGGACCGAGTAGAACGAGGGGCGCTAGTGAATCAGAGAAACTGTTTTTT. Amino acids: CASSLGPSRTRGASESEKLFF.

This chain connects TRBV27 to TRBJ1-5; D may be TRBD1 (5 bases). In germline, CDR1 is MNHEY, CDR2 SMNVEV (reference sequence). Deletions cut 8 bases from V and 7 bases from J, with 18 bases between. The CDR3 covers 14 residues. This CDR3 reads CASSGLPGGQPQHF. The CDR3 DNA reads TGTGCCAGCTCGGGACTTCCGGGAGGGCAGCCCCAGCATTTT.

The genes are TRBV25-1 and TRBJ2-2, with unresolved D. Germline V gene data show CDR1 as MGHDK and CDR2 as SYGVNS. The CDR3 covers 11 residues. Between the trimmed V and J ends, which lost 6 bases and 7 bases, there was a span of 6 bases. In nucleotides, the CDR3 is TGTGCCAGCAGAGTGGACGGGGAGCTGTTTTTT. The encoded protein is CASRVDGELFF.

In nucleotides, the CDR3 is TGTGCCTGGAGTTTTTTGGGACAGAACACCGGGGAGCTGTTTTTT. Translated, it gives CAWSFLGQNTGELFF. The rearrangement links TRBV30 to TRBJ2-2, with a tentative D call TRBD1 (6 bases). CDR3 size: 15 residues. Germline-derived CDR1 and CDR2 are GTSNPN and SVGIG (reference sequence). The V gene lost 2 bases and the J gene lost 1 base, with 11 bases spanning the gap.

The chain employs TRBV7-3 and TRBJ2-1; 11 bases match TRBD1. CDR1 SGHTA and CDR2 FQGTGA come from the germline V gene. Germline trimming cut 1 base from V and 12 bases from J; bases unmatched to any gene: 8. CDR3 length equals 15 residues. CDR3 sequence: CASSLNPGQGGGQFF. CDR3 coding DNA: TGTGCCAGCAGCTTAAACCCGGGACAGGGGGGAGGGCAGTTCTTC.

The gene calls are TRBV5-1 and TRBJ1-4; no firm D call. The CDR3 consists of 14 residues. V gave up 1 base and J gave up 5 bases, with 9 bases separating them. Germline V gives CDR1 SGHRS, CDR2 YFSETQ. CDR3 sequence (DNA): TGCGCCAGCAGCTTGTTGGGTCGCAATGAAAAACTGTTTTTT. This codes for CASSLLGRNEKLFF. Supplemented by reference TRBV5-1 and TRBJ1-4, the full variable domain reads KAGVTQTPRYLIKTRGQQVTLSCSPISGHRSVSWYQQTPGQGLQFLFEYFSETQRNKGNFPGRFSGRQFSNSRSEMNVSTLELGDSALYLCASSLLGRNEKLFFGSGTQLSVL.

The rearrangement joins TRBV6-5 to TRBJ2-5; D unclear. The CDR3 is 12 residues long. Germline V lookup: CDR1 MNHEY, CDR2 SVGAGI. V was trimmed by 7 bases and J by 0 bases, leaving 6 bases between them. CDR3: CASKGHQETQYF. DNA of the CDR3: TGTGCCAGCAAGGGCCACCAAGAGACCCAGTACTTC.

The chain couples TRBV6-6 to TRBJ1-4; D is uncertain. The V gene lost 4 bases and the J gene lost 8 bases, with 14 bases spanning the gap. The CDR3 is 14 amino acids. CDR1 and CDR2 from the germline V gene are MNHNY and SVGAGI (reference sequence). The CDR3 is CASSWTELPEKLFF. CDR3 in DNA: TGTGCCAGCAGTTGGACTGAACTTCCCGAAAAACTGTTTTTT.

The rearrangement links TRBV7-6 to TRBJ2-3; possibly TRBD1 for D (6 bases). Germline V gene lookup returns CDR1 SGHVS and CDR2 FNYEAQ. The ends were cut back, 5 bases at V and 1 base at J, with 16 bases in the middle. The CDR3 consists of 16 residues. The CDR3 DNA sequence: TGTGCCAGCAGCCCGGGACACCACAGGGGCACAGATACGCAGTATTTT. This encodes CASSPGHHRGTDTQYF.

J is TRBJ2-7 and V is TRBV6-6; weak D call: TRBD1 (5 bases). The length of the CDR3 is 15 residues. CDR1 MNHNY and CDR2 SVGAGI come from the germline V gene (reference sequence). V was pared by 0 bases and J by 4 bases, with 13 bases between. The CDR3 protein is CASSYSPGRTYEQYV. The CDR3 region has the DNA TGTGCCAGCAGTTACTCGCCAGGGCGGACGTACGAGCAGTACGTC.

V gene TRBV7-2 combines with J gene TRBJ1-1; the D is unclear. Trimming left V 3 bases short and J 6 bases short, with 8 bases between. Germline-derived CDR1 and CDR2 are SGHTA and FQGNSA. The CDR3 runs 12 residues. The CDR3 bases are TGTGCCAGCAGCTTTGAGGGTGCTGAAGCTTTCTTT. The encoded protein is CASSFEGAEAFF.

This clone has more than one count but fewer than ten. A single base separates this from a much larger clone, so it may be a read error. The V gene is TRBV7-3, the J gene TRBJ1-1; D is perhaps TRBD1 (6 bases). Germline loops: CDR1 SGHTA, CDR2 FQGTGA. The CDR3 spans 13 residues. The V end was cut by 4 bases, the J end by 1 base, with 7 bases between. CDR3 in DNA: TGTGCCAGCAGCTCGACAGGGAACACTGAAGCTTTCTTT. Its translation: CASSSTGNTEAFF.

This clone was detected only a few times. V gene TRBV28 combines with J gene TRBJ1-5; TRBD1 aligns across 10 bases. Germline V gene data show CDR1 as MDHEN and CDR2 as SYDVKM. There are 15 residues in the CDR3. V was pared by 5 bases and J by 4 bases, with 5 bases of the junction left unmatched. The DNA of the CDR3 is TGTGCCAGCAGTGACACGGGACAGGGGAATCAGCCCCAGCATTTT. It specifies CASSDTGQGNQPQHF. The full variable domain, in which reference TRBV28 and TRBJ1-5 provide the parts outside the CDR3, is DVKVTQSSRYLVKRTGEKVFLECVQDMDHENMFWYRQDPGLGLRLIYFSYDVKMKEKGDIPEGYSVSREKKERFSLILESASTNQTSMYLCASSDTGQGNQPQHFGDGTRLSIL.

The J gene is TRBJ1-2, the V gene TRBV19, with TRBD1 as a possible D gene (5 bases). V was cut by 5 bases and J by 8 bases, with 9 bases left in between. The length of the CDR3 is 11 residues. Germline CDR1 is LNHDA and CDR2 is SQIVND (reference sequence). CDR3 nucleotide sequence: TGTGCCAGTAGTCTGTGGGACGGCTACACCTTC. Translation gives CASSLWDGYTF.

This clone showed up just once. The V and J genes are TRBV4-1 and TRBJ2-3, with 9 nucleotides matching TRBD2. The germline V gene has CDR1 MGHRA and CDR2 YSYEKL. J lost 1 base, V lost 4 bases, and 12 bases had no gene match. CDR3 length: 18 amino acids. The CDR3 sequence: CASSRRLAEGSGTDTQYF. CDR3 DNA: TGCGCCAGCAGCCGACGACTAGCGGAGGGCAGTGGCACAGATACGCAGTATTTT.